This T cell receptor beta chain was captured by sequencing in a study of blood T cells in healthy people across ages. Study details: Template switching picked up about one barcoded beta molecule for each two T cells. Study-wide results and limits: Researchers said unsorted PBMCs prevented a conclusive naive versus antigen-experienced comparison.

This clonotype was seen ten or more times. What it recognizes is unknown. CDR1 and CDR2 (germline): LGHDT, YNNKEL (reference sequence). The CDR3 sequence is 13 residues long. The germline V and J ends were trimmed by 3 bases and 6 bases, with 10 bases remaining between them. A second PCR of about 7 to 12 cycles used a sample-barcoded 5' primer and a J-beta primer mix. MiXCR, run by TCRdb on the 5' RACE reads, gives a single entry per CDR3 protein. The table has fewer than 800,000 distinct CDR3 sequences, 32% seen once. The chain carries TRBV3-1 and TRBJ2-3; D gene unclear. The specimen was blood. This receptor was taken from a woman of 80 years or more in good health. Here the CDR3 DNA reads TGTGCCAGCAGCCAGCTGGGTCCTGATACGCAGTATTTT. As protein: CASSQLGPDTQYF.